The T cell receptor (beta chain) described here comes from a study of siplizumab effects on memory and regulatory T cells. Study at large: Without drug or with siplizumab at approximately 0.91 ug/mL, mixed lymphocyte reactions were set up in pairs.

Only in-frame clones appear in the TCRdb table, and some are missing; sequencing was by immunoSEQ multiplex PCR. The table shows more than 3,000 clones, with about half occurring only once. A few counts support this clone. The antigen remains undetermined. General study findings and limits: Assignment of a naive or memory phenotype failed for roughly 75-95% of the proliferating CD4+ or CD8+ clones. Siplizumab significantly reduced alloreactive sequences traceable to unstimulated CD4+ memory cells.

As described, mixed lymphocyte reaction cells underwent coculture at 37°C for a duration of over 5 days. The V gene lost 4 bases and the J gene lost 8 bases, with 9 bases spanning the gap. From germline, CDR1 is SGHKS and CDR2 YYEKEE (reference sequence). CDR3 size: 12 residues. Sequencing was performed on CFSE-low (dividing) CD4+ T cells sorted from an allogeneic mixed lymphocyte reaction. This TCR came from a human donor in good health; the cells came from an allogeneic mixed lymphocyte reaction. V and J are TRBV5-5 and TRBJ1-4; D is unclear. The CDR3 is CASSVVSEKLFF. For the CDR3, the DNA is TGTGCCAGCAGCGTCGTCTCGGAAAAACTGTTTTTT. The variable domain in full, with the rest retrieved from reference TRBV5-5 and TRBJ1-4, is DAGVTQSPTHLIKTRGQQVTLRCSPISGHKSVSWYQQVLGQGPQFIFQYYEKEERGRGNFPDRFSARQFPNYSSELNVNALLLGDSALYLCASSVVSEKLFFGSGTQLSVL.